The clone carrying this T cell receptor beta chain occurred many times. Its specificity is unknown. This sample stems from a study of spatial heterogeneity in lung cancer. About the study: Within tumor regions, the number of TCR transcripts tracked closely with a T cell module score obtained from matched bulk RNA-seq.

The study's findings and limits: Regional and ubiquitous nonsynonymous mutations were tracked by counts of regional and ubiquitous expanded TCRs, respectively. Counts that tracked tumor mutation counts were those of expanded intratumoral alpha and beta TCRs.

The time point: sample taken at primary tumor resection. The donor population consisted of under 75 patients with untreated, early-stage non-small cell lung cancer. From tumor, nontumor lung or frozen PBMC, whole RNA was taken unsorted for sequencing. TCRdb re-called the 5' RACE reads with MiXCR, one entry per CDR3 protein. The repertoire has about 100,000 distinct CDR3 sequences, around 4.8% of them found once; the top ten carry 21%. This sample comprised lung tumor tissue, obtained at surgery. This TCR was recovered from a male donor with early-stage non-small cell lung cancer.

CDR3 in amino acids: CASSTDVWGTEAFF. The CDR3, as DNA: TGTGCCAGCAGCACGGACGTTTGGGGCACTGAAGCTTTCTTT. The J gene is TRBJ1-1, the V gene TRBV6-5; D is undetermined. Germline V gene lookup returns CDR1 MNHEY and CDR2 SVGAGI. There are 14 residues in the CDR3. The ends were cut back, 6 bases at V and 4 bases at J, with 15 bases in the middle.